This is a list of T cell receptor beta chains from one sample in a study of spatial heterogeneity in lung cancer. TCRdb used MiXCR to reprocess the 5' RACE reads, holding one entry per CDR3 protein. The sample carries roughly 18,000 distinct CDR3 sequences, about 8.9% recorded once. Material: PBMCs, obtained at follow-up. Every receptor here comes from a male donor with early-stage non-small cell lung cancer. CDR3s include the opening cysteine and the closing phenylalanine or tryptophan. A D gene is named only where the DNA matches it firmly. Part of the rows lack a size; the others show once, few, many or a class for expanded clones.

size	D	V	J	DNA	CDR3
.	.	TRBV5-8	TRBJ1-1	TGTGCCAGCAGCTTTCTACAGGGAGCTTTCTTT	CASSFLQGAFF
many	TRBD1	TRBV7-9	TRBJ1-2	TGTGCCAGCAACCAGGGGGGGAGAGTCTATGGCTACACCTTC	CASNQGGRVYGYTF
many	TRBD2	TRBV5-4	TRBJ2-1	TGTGCCAGCAGCACAAATAGCGGGAGGGCCATCAATGAGCAGTTCTTC	CASSTNSGRAINEQFF
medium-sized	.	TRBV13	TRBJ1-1	TGTGCCAGCAGCCTTTCCGGAGAAGCTTTCTTT	CASSLSGEAFF
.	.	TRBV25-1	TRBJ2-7	TGTGCCAGCAGTGAATCCTACGAGCAGTACTTC	CASSESYEQYF
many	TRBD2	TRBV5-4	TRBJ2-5	TGTGCCAGCAGCTTTAACCGGGGGGGGCCGGGGACCCAGTACTTC	CASSFNRGGPGTQYF
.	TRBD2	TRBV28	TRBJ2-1	TGTGCCAGCACCGGCGGCGGGAGGGCCGCTGAGCAGTTCTTC	CASTGGGRAAEQFF
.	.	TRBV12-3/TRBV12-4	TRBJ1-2	TGTGCCAGCAGTGCACCCCAGGGGTCCTTAATTGGCTACACCTTC	CASSAPQGSLIGYTF
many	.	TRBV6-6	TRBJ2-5	TGTGCCAGCAGCACGGACAGTCGAGAGACCCAGTACTTC	CASSTDSRETQYF
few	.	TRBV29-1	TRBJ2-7	TGCAGCGTTGAGACGGCAGGCTACGAGCAGTACTTC	CSVETAGYEQYF
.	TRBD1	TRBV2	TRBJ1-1	TGTGCCACTACGGGACAGGGAGGGACTGAAGCTTTCTTT	CATTGQGGTEAFF
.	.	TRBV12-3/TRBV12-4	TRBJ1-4	TGTGCCAGCCGGCCAGGGGCCTGGGAAAAACTGTTTTTT	CASRPGAWEKLFF
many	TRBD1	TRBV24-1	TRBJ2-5	TGTGCCACCAGTGCTTCCGGGACAGGGGCTCAAGAGACCCAGTACTTC	CATSASGTGAQETQYF
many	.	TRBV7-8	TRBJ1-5	TGTGCCAGCAGCAGGGACCTGGGGTATCAGCCCCAGCATTTT	CASSRDLGYQPQHF
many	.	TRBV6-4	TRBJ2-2	TGTGCCAGCAGTGAAGCAGAAACCGGGGAGCTGTTTTTT	CASSEAETGELFF
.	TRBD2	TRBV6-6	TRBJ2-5	TGTGCCAGCAGTTACCTCAGACTAGCGGGGCCAGAGACCCAGTACTTC	CASSYLRLAGPETQYF
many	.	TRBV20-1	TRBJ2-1	TGCAGTGCTAAGGACCGTAGCTCCTACAATGAGCAGTTCTTC	CSAKDRSSYNEQFF
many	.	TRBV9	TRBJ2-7	TGTGCCAGCAGCGCCCTAACGAACGAGCAGTACTTC	CASSALTNEQYF
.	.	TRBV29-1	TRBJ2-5	TGCAGCGGGATTACTAGACTCGAGACCCAGTACTTC	CSGITRLETQYF
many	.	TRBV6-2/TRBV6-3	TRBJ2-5	TGTGCCAGCATGAAGGAAGAGACCCAGTACTTC	CASMKEETQYF
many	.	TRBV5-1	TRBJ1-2	TGCGCCAGCAGCTTGGCGGAGGTAACTAATGGCTACACCTTC	CASSLAEVTNGYTF
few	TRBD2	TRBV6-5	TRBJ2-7	TGTGCCAGCAGTTACTCCAGCCCGGGACTAGCGGGAAGGGGCGAGCAGTACTTC	CASSYSSPGLAGRGEQYF
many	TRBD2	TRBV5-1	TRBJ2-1	TGCGCCAGCAGCTTGATGGCGGGGGGGCCCTACAATGAGCAGTTCTTC	CASSLMAGGPYNEQFF
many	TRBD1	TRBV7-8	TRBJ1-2	TGTGCCAGCAGCCGAAGGGACAGAAGCTATGGCTACACCTTC	CASSRRDRSYGYTF
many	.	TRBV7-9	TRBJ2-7	TGTGCCAGCAGATGGTCCCCTGGGCCCCCCTACGAGCAGTACTTC	CASRWSPGPPYEQYF
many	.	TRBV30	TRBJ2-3	TGTGCCTGGAGCCGACGGGGGGCGGAATATTTT	CAWSRRGAEYF